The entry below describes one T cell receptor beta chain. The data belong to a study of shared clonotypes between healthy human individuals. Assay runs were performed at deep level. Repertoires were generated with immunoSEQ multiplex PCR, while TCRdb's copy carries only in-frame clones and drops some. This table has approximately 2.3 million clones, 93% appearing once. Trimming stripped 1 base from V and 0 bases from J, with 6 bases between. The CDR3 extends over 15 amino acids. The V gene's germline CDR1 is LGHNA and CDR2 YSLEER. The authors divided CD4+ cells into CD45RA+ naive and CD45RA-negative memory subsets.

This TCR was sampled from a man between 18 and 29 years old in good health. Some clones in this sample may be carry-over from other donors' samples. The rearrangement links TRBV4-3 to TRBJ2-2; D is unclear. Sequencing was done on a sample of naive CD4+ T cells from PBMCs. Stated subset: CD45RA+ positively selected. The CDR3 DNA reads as TGCGCCAGCAGCCAAGCATCTACGAACACCGGGGAGCTGTTTTTT. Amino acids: CASSQASTNTGELFF.